The present entry profiles one TCR beta chain with its context. Some clones are missing from TCRdb's copy, which holds only in-frame ones; the method was immunoSEQ multiplex PCR. The sample holds about 150,000 clones, about 90% seen once. This entry belongs to a study of blood T cell repertoires in COVID-19. This TCR came from a man aged 45-65 years with acute or convalescent COVID-19. The material sequenced was peripheral blood.

The CDR3 is CASSLDGYTGGSVSSTEAFF. CDR3 DNA sequence: TGCGCCAGCAGCTTGGATGGATACACAGGGGGCTCGGTTAGTAGTACTGAAGCTTTCTTT. This chain connects TRBV5-1 to TRBJ1-1, with TRBD1 identical over 9 bases. The CDR3 loop spans 20 amino acids. V shed 0 bases, J shed 5 bases, and the junction held 20 bases outside the gene matches. Germline V gene lookup returns CDR1 SGHRS and CDR2 YFSETQ.